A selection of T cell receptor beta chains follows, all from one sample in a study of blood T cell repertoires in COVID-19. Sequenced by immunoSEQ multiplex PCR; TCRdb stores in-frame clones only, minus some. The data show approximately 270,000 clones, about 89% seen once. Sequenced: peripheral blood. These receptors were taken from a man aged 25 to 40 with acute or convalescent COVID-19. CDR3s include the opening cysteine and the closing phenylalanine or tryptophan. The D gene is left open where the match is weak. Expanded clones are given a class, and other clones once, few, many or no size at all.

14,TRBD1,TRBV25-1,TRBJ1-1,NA,TGTGCCAGCAGTGAGCCGGGACAGGGTTCTGAAGCTTTCTTT,CASSEPGQGSEAFF
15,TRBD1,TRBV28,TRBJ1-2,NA,TGTGCCAGCAGTTTGGGGGGACAGGGGGCGGGTGGCTACACCTTC,CASSLGGQGAGGYTF
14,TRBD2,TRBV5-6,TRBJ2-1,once,TGTGCCAGCAGAACTAGCGGGGGGTACAATGAGCAGTTCTTC,CASRTSGGYNEQFF
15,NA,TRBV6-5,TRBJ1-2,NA,TGTGCCAGCTCCAGAGTGGCCGGGACTTCTAAGGGCTACACCTTC,CASSRVAGTSKGYTF
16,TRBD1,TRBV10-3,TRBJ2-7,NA,TGTGCCATCAGAGCCCACCGGGACAGGGGATTAGACGAGCAGTACTTC,CAIRAHRDRGLDEQYF
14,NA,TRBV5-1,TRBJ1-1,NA,TGCGCCAGCAGCGGGCCGCCTTTGAACACTGAAGCTTTCTTT,CASSGPPLNTEAFF
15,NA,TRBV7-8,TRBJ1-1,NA,TGTGCCAGCAGCTTAGTCGGGGGGCTGAACACTGAAGCTTTCTTT,CASSLVGGLNTEAFF
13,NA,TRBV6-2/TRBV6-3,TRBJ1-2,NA,TGTGCCAGCAGACCTACACAGATCTATGGCTACACCTTC,CASRPTQIYGYTF
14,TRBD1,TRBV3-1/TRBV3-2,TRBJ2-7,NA,TGTGCCAGCAGCCAAGGGCAGGGGGTCTACGAGCAGTACTTC,CASSQGQGVYEQYF
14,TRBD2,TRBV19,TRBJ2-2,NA,TGTGCCAGTAGTAGCGGGAGGGCCTCCGGGGAGCTGTTTTTT,CASSSGRASGELFF
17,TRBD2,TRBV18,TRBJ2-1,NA,TGTGCCAGCTCATCGCGGTTAGGGGAGGGAACCTACAATGAGCAGTTCTTC,CASSSRLGEGTYNEQFF
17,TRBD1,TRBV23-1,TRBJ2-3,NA,TGCGCCAGCAGTCACCCCAAAACGAGACAGGGGACAGATACGCAGTATTTT,CASSHPKTRQGTDTQYF
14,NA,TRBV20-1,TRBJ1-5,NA,TGCAGTGCTGGTGTACTAACTAGCAATCAGCCCCAGCATTTT,CSAGVLTSNQPQHF
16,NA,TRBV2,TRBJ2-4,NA,TGTGCCAGCAGTGGTCTCCCGACTCTAGCCAAAAACATTCAGTACTTC,CASSGLPTLAKNIQYF
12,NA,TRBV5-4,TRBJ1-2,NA,TGTGCCAGCCGCGGTGGTAGTAGAGGCTACACCTTC,CASRGGSRGYTF
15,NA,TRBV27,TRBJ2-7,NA,TGTGCCAGCAGTTTACACAGTCCGAGCTCCTACGAGCAGTACTTC,CASSLHSPSSYEQYF
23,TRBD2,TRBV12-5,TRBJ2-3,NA,TGTGCTAGTGGTTTGGACCTCTTGGGACTAGCGGGGGGGCAGCGTAAACCCACAGATACGCAGTATTTT,CASGLDLLGLAGGQRKPTDTQYF
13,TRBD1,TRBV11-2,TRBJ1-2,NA,TGTGCCAGCAGCCTGGACAGGAACTATGGCTACACCTTC,CASSLDRNYGYTF
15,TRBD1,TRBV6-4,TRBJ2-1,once,TGTGCCAGCAGTGCGGACAGGGGCGGCCGCAATGAGCAGTTCTTC,CASSADRGGRNEQFF
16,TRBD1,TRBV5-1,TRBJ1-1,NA,TGCGCCAGCAGCTGGTCCTTCGGGACAGGGCGTGATGAAGCTTTCTTT,CASSWSFGTGRDEAFF
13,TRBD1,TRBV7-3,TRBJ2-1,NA,TGTGCCAGCAGCTTAACGAGACAGGGGGGGCAGTTCTTC,CASSLTRQGGQFF
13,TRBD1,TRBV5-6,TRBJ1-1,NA,TGTGCCAGCAGCTCCTGGACAGGGCTAGAAGCTTTCTTT,CASSSWTGLEAFF
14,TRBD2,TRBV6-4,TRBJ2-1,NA,TGTGCCAGCAGGACTAGCGGGAGGGAAGGTGAGCAGTTCTTC,CASRTSGREGEQFF
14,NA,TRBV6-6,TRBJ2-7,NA,TGTGCCAGCAGTTACTGGGGGGGCCGGGACGAGCAGTACTTC,CASSYWGGRDEQYF
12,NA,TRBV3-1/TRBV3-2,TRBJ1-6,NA,TGTGCCAGCAGCTCTGCCGGTTCACCCCTCCACTTT,CASSSAGSPLHF
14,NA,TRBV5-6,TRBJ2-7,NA,TGTGCCAGCAGCTTGATTGCCAGAAGTTACGAGCAGTACTTC,CASSLIARSYEQYF
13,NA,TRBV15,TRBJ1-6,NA,TGTGCCACCAGCGGGAGGACCCACTCACCCCTCCACTTT,CATSGRTHSPLHF
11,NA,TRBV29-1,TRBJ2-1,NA,TGCAGCGTTGGTGAAGGGGAACGGCAGTTCTTC,CSVGEGERQFF